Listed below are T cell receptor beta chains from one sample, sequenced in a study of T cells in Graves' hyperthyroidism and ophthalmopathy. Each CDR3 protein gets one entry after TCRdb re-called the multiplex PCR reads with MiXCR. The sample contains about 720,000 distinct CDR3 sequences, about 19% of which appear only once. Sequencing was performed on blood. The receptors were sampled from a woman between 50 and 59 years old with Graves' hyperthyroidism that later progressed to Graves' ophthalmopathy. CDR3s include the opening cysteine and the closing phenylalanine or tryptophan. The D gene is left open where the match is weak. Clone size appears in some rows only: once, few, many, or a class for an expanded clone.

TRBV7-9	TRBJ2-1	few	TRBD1	TGTGCCAGCAGCTCCCCGGCGACAGGGGACAATGAGCAGTTCTTC	CASSSPATGDNEQFF
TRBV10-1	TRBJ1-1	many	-	TGCGCCAGCAGTCAACCGTCCCGAATGAACACTGAAGCTTTCTTT	CASSQPSRMNTEAFF
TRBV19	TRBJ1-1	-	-	TGTGCCAGCCTCAACAGGGCCCGTCGTACTGAAGCTTTCTTT	CASLNRARRTEAFF
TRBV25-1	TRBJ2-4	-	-	TGTGCCAGCAGTGAATTCGAGACGGACAAAAACATTCAGTACTTC	CASSEFETDKNIQYF
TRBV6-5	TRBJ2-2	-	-	TGTGCCAGCAGTTACTTATTGGGGAACACCGGGGAGCTGTTTTTT	CASSYLLGNTGELFF
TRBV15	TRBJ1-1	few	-	TGTGCCACCAGCAGAGAAGGATACATGAACACTGAAGCTTTCTTT	CATSREGYMNTEAFF
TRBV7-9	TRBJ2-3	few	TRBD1	TGTGCCAGCAGCATCCCGGGACAGGGCACAGATACGCAGTATTTT	CASSIPGQGTDTQYF
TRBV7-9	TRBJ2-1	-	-	TGTGCCAGCAGTGGGGGGCCGGGCATCGATGAGCAGTTCTTC	CASSGGPGIDEQFF
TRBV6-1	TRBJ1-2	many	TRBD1	TGTGCCAGCACAAAGGGCCCAGACCGGGACAGCGTCAGCTATGGCTACACCTTC	CASTKGPDRDSVSYGYTF
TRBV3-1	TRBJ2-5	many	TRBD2	TGTGCCAGCAACCAAGGGGGGACTAGCGAAGAGACCCAGTACTTC	CASNQGGTSEETQYF
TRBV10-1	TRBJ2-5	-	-	TGCGCCAGCAGTGATGGGCAGAACCAAGAGACCCAGTACTTC	CASSDGQNQETQYF
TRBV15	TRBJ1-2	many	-	TGTGCCACCAGCCGAACCAGGGTTTTGGGCTACACCTTC	CATSRTRVLGYTF
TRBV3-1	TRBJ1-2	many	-	TGTGCCAGCAGCCAAGCACGCGGGGCCGGTGAGGGCTACACCTTC	CASSQARGAGEGYTF
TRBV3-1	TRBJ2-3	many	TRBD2	TGTGCCAGCAGCCCCCTAGCGGGGTCGTGGGCAGATACGCAGTATTTT	CASSPLAGSWADTQYF
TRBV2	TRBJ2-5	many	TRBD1	TGTGCCAGCAGTGACCAACCGGGACAGGGCGAAGGAGAGACCCAGTACTTC	CASSDQPGQGEGETQYF
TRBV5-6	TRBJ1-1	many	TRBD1	TGTGCCAGCAGCTTGGAGAGGGGGACAGGGTTAAGGTACACTGAAGCTTTCTTT	CASSLERGTGLRYTEAFF
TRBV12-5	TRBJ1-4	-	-	TGTGCTAGTGGTTCTGGGGCAGGTAATGAAAAACTGTTTTTT	CASGSGAGNEKLFF
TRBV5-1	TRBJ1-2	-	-	TGCGCCAGCAGCCCAAACCTTCCCACCGCAGACTATGGCTACACCTTC	CASSPNLPTADYGYTF
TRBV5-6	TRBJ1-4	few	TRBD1	TGCGCCAGCAGCACAGGACAGGATGTTTGTGAAAAACTGTTTTTT	CASSTGQDVCEKLFF
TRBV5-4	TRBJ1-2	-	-	TGTGCCAGCAGCTCGGACGGCGTCTATGGCTACACCTTC	CASSSDGVYGYTF
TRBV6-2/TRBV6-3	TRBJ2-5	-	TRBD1	TGTGCCACTCGGGACAGGGGGCGGGAGACCCAGTACTTC	CATRDRGRETQYF
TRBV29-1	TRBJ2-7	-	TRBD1	TGCAGCGTTGAACAGGGGGCCAACGAGCAGTACTTC	CSVEQGANEQYF
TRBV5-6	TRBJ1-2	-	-	TGTGCCAGCTCTCGTAGGCCCAATAACTATGGCTACACCTTC	CASSRRPNNYGYTF
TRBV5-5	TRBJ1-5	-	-	TGTGCCAGCAGCTTATTCGCGCTCGGCACGTCCGGACTACCCCAGCATTTT	CASSLFALGTSGLPQHF
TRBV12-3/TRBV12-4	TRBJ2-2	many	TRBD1	TGTGCCAGCAGCAAACCCGGGACAGGGAACACCGGGGAGCTGTTTTTT	CASSKPGTGNTGELFF
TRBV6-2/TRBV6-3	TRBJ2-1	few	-	TGTGCCAGCAGTTACTTAGGGGGGGGGTCCTACAATGAGCAGTTCTTC	CASSYLGGGSYNEQFF
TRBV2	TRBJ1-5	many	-	TGTGCCAGCAGGGGGGAGAACAATCAGCCCCAGCATTTT	CASRGENNQPQHF
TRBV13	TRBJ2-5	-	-	TGTGCCAGCAGCTCCCGGCTACAGGGCCAAGAGACCCAGTACTTC	CASSSRLQGQETQYF
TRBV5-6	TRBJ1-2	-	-	TGTGCCAGCAGCTTGGTCGGTCGGGTCTTTAATGGCTACACCTTC	CASSLVGRVFNGYTF
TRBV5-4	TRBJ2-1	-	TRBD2	TGTGCCAGCAGCTCTGGCGGGAGTACCTTTCTTGAGCAGTTCTTC	CASSSGGSTFLEQFF
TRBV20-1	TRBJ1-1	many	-	TGCAGTGCTAGAGAGGCAGGGGAGACTGAAGCTTTCTTT	CSAREAGETEAFF
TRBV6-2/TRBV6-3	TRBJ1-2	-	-	TGTGCCAGCAGTTACGCCCAACAGGACCCTCTCCTGTATGGCTACACCTTC	CASSYAQQDPLLYGYTF
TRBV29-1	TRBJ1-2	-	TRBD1	TGCAGCGTTGAAGCAAATTCCGGGACAGGGTTTGGCTACACCTTC	CSVEANSGTGFGYTF
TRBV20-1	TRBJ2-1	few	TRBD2	TGCAGTGCTAGGGCGATCTGGACTAGCGGGGGGACCAACCTAGGATCCTACAATGAGCAGTTCTTC	CSARAIWTSGGTNLGSYNEQFF
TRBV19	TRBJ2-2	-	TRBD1	TGTGCCAGTACCCCCGGGGACAGGGTTGTTACCGGGGAGCTGTTTTTT	CASTPGDRVVTGELFF
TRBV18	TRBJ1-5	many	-	TGTGCCAGCTCACCCGAGGGCTATAGCAATCAGCCCCAGCATTTT	CASSPEGYSNQPQHF
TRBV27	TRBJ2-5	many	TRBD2	TGTGCCAGCAGTCCGGGAACCACTAGCGGGGGGGCGACCCAGTACTTC	CASSPGTTSGGATQYF
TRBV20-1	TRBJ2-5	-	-	TGCAGTGCTAGAGTGGGCAGGGAAGGTCGCGGGACCCAGTACTTC	CSARVGREGRGTQYF
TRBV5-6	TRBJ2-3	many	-	TGTGCCAGCAGGCGACGACAGAAATTCACAGATACGCAGTATTTT	CASRRRQKFTDTQYF
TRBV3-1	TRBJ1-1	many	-	TGTGCCAGCAGCCAAAATGCCAGGAATCAAGCTTTCTTT	CASSQNARNQAFF
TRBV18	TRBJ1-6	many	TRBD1	TGTGCCAGCTCACCCCGGGACAGAAATTCACCCCTCCACTTT	CASSPRDRNSPLHF
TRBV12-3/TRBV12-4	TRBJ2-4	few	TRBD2	TGTGCCAGCAGTCTAGCGGAAAAAAACATTCAGTACTTC	CASSLAEKNIQYF
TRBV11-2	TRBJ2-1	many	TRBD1	TGTGCCAGCAGCTTAGACACAGGGGCCTACAATGAGCAGTTCTTC	CASSLDTGAYNEQFF
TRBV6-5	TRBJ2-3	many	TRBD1	TGTGCCAGCAGTTACGGGACAGGGGTCCCCACAGATACGCAGTATTTT	CASSYGTGVPTDTQYF
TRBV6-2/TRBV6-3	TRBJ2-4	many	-	TGTGCCAGCAGAGGTGGGGCCAAAAACATTCAGTACTTC	CASRGGAKNIQYF
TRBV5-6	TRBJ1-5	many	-	TGTGCCAGCAGCTTGAGAAGCAGCAATCAGCCCCAGCATTTT	CASSLRSSNQPQHF
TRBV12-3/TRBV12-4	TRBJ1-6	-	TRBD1	TGTGCCAGCAGACCAGGGGGCGCGTCGGGTGCACCCCTCCACTTT	CASRPGGASGAPLHF
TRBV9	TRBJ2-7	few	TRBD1	TGTGCCAGCAGCGTAGCTGGGACAGGGGAATACGAGCAGTACTTC	CASSVAGTGEYEQYF
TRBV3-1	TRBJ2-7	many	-	TGTGCCAGCAGCCAAAACGGGGGCCTGTTAACTAGCGAGCAGTACTTC	CASSQNGGLLTSEQYF
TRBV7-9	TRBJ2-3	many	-	TGTGCCAGCAGCTCCTTAACGGGGGACACAGATACGCAGTATTTT	CASSSLTGDTDTQYF
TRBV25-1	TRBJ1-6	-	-	TGTGCCAGCAGTGAGACCCGTTCCCTCCACTTT	CASSETRSLHF
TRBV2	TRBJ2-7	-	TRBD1	TGTGCCAGCAGTGAAAGTTGGTGGGACAGGTCCTACGAGCAGTACTTC	CASSESWWDRSYEQYF
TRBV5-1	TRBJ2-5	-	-	TGCGCCAGCAGCTTATTGCCGGGCCCCGGGGAAGAGACCCAGTACTTC	CASSLLPGPGEETQYF